The 18 T cell receptor beta chains below come from one sample, sequenced in a study of chronic HIV infection and antiretroviral therapy. TCRdb re-called the 5' RACE reads with MiXCR, one entry per CDR3 protein. In the table there are about 38,000 distinct CDR3 sequences, roughly 8.8% of which are singletons. The sequencing input was peripheral blood. The origin of the receptors is an adult who had HIV and had not received antiretroviral therapy, or was an uninfected healthy control (not recorded which).

This clonotype was found a few times. The chain uses TRBV29-1 and TRBJ1-1; D is undetermined. V was pared by 4 bases and J by 2 bases, with 8 bases between. The CDR3 sequence is 12 residues long. Per the germline V gene, CDR1 is SQVTM and CDR2 is ANQGSEA. The CDR3 DNA reads as TGCAGCGTTGCGTACAGTAACACTGAAGCTTTCTTT. This sequence encodes CSVAYSNTEAFF. The full variable domain, with the rest looked up from reference TRBV29-1 and TRBJ1-1, is SAVISQKPSRDICQRGTSLTIQCQVDSQVTMMFWYRQQPGQSLTLIATANQGSEATYESGFVIDKFPISRPNLTFSTLTVSNMSPEDSSIYLCSVAYSNTEAFFGQGTRLTVV.

The chain employs TRBV2 and TRBJ2-7, with unresolved D. The CDR3 totals 18 residues. Germline CDR1 and CDR2: SNHLY and FYNNEI. V dropped 3 bases and J dropped 2 bases, with 23 bases sitting between them. CDR3: CASSEVPGYPQKPYEQYF. In DNA, the CDR3 is TGTGCCAGCAGTGAGGTGCCAGGCTACCCCCAAAAACCCTACGAGCAGTACTTC.

This clonotype was picked up many times. The chain's CDR3 is CASSSGTDNEKLFF. In DNA, the CDR3 is TGTGCCAGCAGCTCAGGGACAGATAATGAAAAACTGTTTTTT. The V gene is TRBV7-2, the J gene TRBJ1-4; 7 bases are shared with TRBD1. Trimming cost V 4 bases and J 4 bases; bases outside gene matches: 3. Germline lookup yields CDR1 SGHTA and CDR2 FQGNSA. This CDR3 comprises 14 residues.

V gene TRBV28 combines with J gene TRBJ1-2; D is unresolved. Germline V gene sequence: CDR1 MDHEN, CDR2 SYDVKM. The CDR3 sequence is 15 residues long. Trimming removed 2 bases from V and 8 bases from J, with 18 bases in between. DNA of the CDR3: TGTGCCAGCAGTTTAGCGGGGTCCACAAAAAAAGGCTACACCTTC. Protein sequence: CASSLAGSTKKGYTF.

The chain combines TRBV28 with TRBJ1-1; D gene uncertain. The length of the CDR3 is 12 residues. Between the trimmed V and J ends, which lost 4 bases and 3 bases, there was a span of 6 bases. Germline CDR1 and CDR2: MDHEN and SYDVKM. CDR3 DNA sequence: TGTGCCAGCAGTTACCTGGACACTGAAGCTTTCTTT. This sequence encodes CASSYLDTEAFF. Drawing the rest from reference TRBV28 and TRBJ1-1, the complete variable domain is DVKVTQSSRYLVKRTGEKVFLECVQDMDHENMFWYRQDPGLGLRLIYFSYDVKMKEKGDIPEGYSVSREKKERFSLILESASTNQTSMYLCASSYLDTEAFFGQGTRLTVV.

This clonotype was counted at least ten times. The J gene is TRBJ1-5, the V gene TRBV28; no reliable D call. This CDR3 is 15 amino acids long. V was clipped by 5 bases and J by 1 base, with 12 bases between them. Germline values: CDR1 MDHEN, CDR2 SYDVKM. The CDR3: CASSTRKDSNQPQHF. In DNA form, the CDR3 reads TGTGCCAGCAGTACCCGGAAGGACAGCAATCAGCCCCAGCATTTT.

This clonotype appeared many times. V is TRBV7-2 and J is TRBJ2-1; TRBD2 agrees at 7 bases. Trimming at V came to 6 bases and at J to 7 bases, leaving 12 bases not matched to a gene. The CDR3 contains 15 residues. Germline CDR1 is SGHTA and CDR2 is FQGNSA. The CDR3 region has the DNA TGTGCCAGCAGTTCCTCGGGCGGGAGAAGGAATGAGCAGTTCTTC. Translation gives CASSSSGGRRNEQFF.

This clonotype was picked up a small number of times. The V gene is TRBV6-4, the J gene TRBJ2-2, with a tentative D call TRBD2 (6 bases). CDR1 is MRHNA and CDR2 is SNTAGT in the germline V gene. The CDR3 covers 15 residues. The ends were cut back, 3 bases at V and 1 base at J, with 9 bases in the middle. CDR3 DNA: TGTGCCAGCAGTGAGGAGGGAGGGAACACCGGGGAGCTGTTTTTT. It codes for CASSEEGGNTGELFF.

This clonotype was counted ten times or more. J is TRBJ2-3 and V is TRBV2; D tentatively reads TRBD1 or TRBD2 (6 bases each). The CDR3 is 13 amino acids. Looked up from germline, CDR1 is SNHLY and CDR2 is FYNNEI. V was trimmed by 7 bases and J by 1 base, leaving 9 bases between them. The CDR3 DNA is TGTGCCAGCACGGGGGCAGGCACAGATACGCAGTATTTT. Translated, it gives CASTGAGTDTQYF.

This clonotype was seen a handful of times. The V gene is TRBV29-1, the J gene TRBJ1-4, with D unresolved. The V gene's germline CDR1 is SQVTM and CDR2 ANQGSEA. The V gene lost 4 bases and the J gene lost 0 bases, with 9 bases spanning the gap. This CDR3 spans 14 amino acids. The CDR3 spells CSVGGFATNEKLFF. CDR3 sequence (DNA): TGCAGCGTTGGTGGGTTCGCAACTAATGAAAAACTGTTTTTT.

This clonotype has a count of ten or more. The gene calls are TRBV25-1 and TRBJ2-1; 9 bases line up with TRBD2. V lost 3 bases, J lost 2 bases, and 8 bases stayed unmatched. The CDR3 extends over 17 amino acids. Looked up from germline, CDR1 is MGHDK and CDR2 is SYGVNS. The CDR3 nucleotides read TGTGCCAGCAGTGACCCGACTAGCGGACCCACCTACAATGAGCAGTTCTTC. It yields the protein CASSDPTSGPTYNEQFF.

This clonotype was counted ten times or more. V and J are TRBV7-2 and TRBJ2-4; the D gene is possibly TRBD1 (5 bases). The CDR3 spans 16 residues. V gave up 3 bases and J gave up 7 bases, with 19 bases separating them. Per germline, CDR1 SGHTA and CDR2 FQGNSA. The CDR3 region is CASSFIGTGLVNIQYF. For the CDR3, the DNA is TGTGCCAGCAGCTTTATCGGCACAGGTCTCGTGAACATTCAGTACTTC.

In its sample, this clonotype was seen many times. The chain recombines TRBV6-1 with TRBJ1-1; weak D call: TRBD1 (5 bases). The germline CDR1 and CDR2 sequences are MNHNS and SASEGT. Trimming removed 2 bases at V and 1 base at J, with 11 bases between. The CDR3 is made up of 15 amino acids. CDR3 sequence (DNA): TGTGCCAGCAGTGAATATTGGACATCGAACACTGAAGCTTTCTTT. Protein sequence: CASSEYWTSNTEAFF.

This clonotype was counted a few times. The V gene is TRBV4-3, the J gene TRBJ2-7; D unclear. The germline V gene encodes CDR1 LGHNA and CDR2 YSLEER. The CDR3 runs 15 residues. Trimming pared 0 bases from V and 6 bases from J, leaving 15 bases between. The CDR3 region has the DNA TGCGCCAGCAGCCAAGAGAACTCCCCGGCCGCCGAGCAGTACTTC. It codes for CASSQENSPAAEQYF.

This clonotype was seen a few times. This chain uses TRBV7-8 with TRBJ2-5; possible D gene TRBD2, 6 bases. Trimming left V 2 bases short and J 6 bases short, with 16 bases between. There are 15 residues in the CDR3. Germline V lookup: CDR1 SGHVS, CDR2 FQNEAQ. The CDR3 reads CASSLPPPGRKTQYF. DNA of the CDR3: TGTGCCAGCAGCTTACCTCCGCCAGGGAGGAAGACCCAGTACTTC.

A few counts support this clonotype. This rearrangement joins TRBV7-8 to TRBJ1-4; D is unresolved. The V and J ends lost 2 bases and 6 bases respectively, with 7 bases between them. This CDR3 is built from 13 residues. Germline V gene sequence: CDR1 SGHVS, CDR2 FQNEAQ. CDR3 DNA: TGTGCCAGCAGCTTATCGCGGGATGAAAAACTGTTTTTT. It codes for CASSLSRDEKLFF. Supplemented by reference TRBV7-8 and TRBJ1-4, the full variable domain reads GAGVSQSPRYKVAKRGQDVALRCDPISGHVSLFWYQQALGQGPEFLTYFQNEAQLDKSGLPSDRFFAERPEGSVSTLKIQRTQQEDSAVYLCASSLSRDEKLFFGSGTQLSVL.

This rearrangement joins TRBV14 to TRBJ1-4, with TRBD1 identical over 8 bases. The germline V gene has CDR1 SGHDN and CDR2 FVKESK. The CDR3 is 16 residues long. V lost 0 bases, J lost 4 bases, and 4 bases stayed unmatched. Here the CDR3 reads CASSQDRDRINEKLFF. The DNA of the CDR3 is TGTGCCAGCAGCCAAGATCGGGACAGGATTAATGAAAAACTGTTTTTT.

This clonotype was detected many times. The V call is TRBV2, the J call TRBJ2-1, with a possible D match to TRBD2 (6 bases). CDR3 length equals 15 residues. Germline V lookup: CDR1 SNHLY, CDR2 FYNNEI. The V end was cut by 2 bases, the J end by 4 bases, with 12 bases between. The CDR3: CASSELATQYNEQFF. In DNA form, the CDR3 reads TGTGCCAGCAGTGAACTAGCGACCCAATACAATGAGCAGTTCTTC.